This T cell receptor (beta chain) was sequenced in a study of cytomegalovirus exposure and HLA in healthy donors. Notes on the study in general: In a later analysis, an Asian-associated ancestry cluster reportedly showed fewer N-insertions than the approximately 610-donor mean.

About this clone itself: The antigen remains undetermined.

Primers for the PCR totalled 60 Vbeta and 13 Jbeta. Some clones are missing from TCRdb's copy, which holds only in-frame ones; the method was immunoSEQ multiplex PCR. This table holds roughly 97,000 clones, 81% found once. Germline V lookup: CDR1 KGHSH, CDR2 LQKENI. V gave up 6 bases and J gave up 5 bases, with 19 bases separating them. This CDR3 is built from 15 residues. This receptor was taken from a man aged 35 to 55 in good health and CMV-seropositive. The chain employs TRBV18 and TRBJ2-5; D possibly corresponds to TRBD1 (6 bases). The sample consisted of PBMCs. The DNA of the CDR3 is TGTGCCAGCTCGCAAGCAAGGGGGAGCGGCGAGACCCAGTACTTC. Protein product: CASSQARGSGETQYF.